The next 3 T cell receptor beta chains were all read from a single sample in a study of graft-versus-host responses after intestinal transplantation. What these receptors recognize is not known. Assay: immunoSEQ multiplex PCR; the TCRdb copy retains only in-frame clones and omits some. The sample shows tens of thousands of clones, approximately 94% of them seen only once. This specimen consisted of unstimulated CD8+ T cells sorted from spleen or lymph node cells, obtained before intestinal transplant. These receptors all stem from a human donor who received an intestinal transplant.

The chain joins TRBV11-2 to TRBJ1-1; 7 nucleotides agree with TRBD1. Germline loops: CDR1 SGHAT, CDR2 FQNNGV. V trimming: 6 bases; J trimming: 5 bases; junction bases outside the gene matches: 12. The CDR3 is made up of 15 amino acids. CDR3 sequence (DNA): TGTGCCAGCAGTCAAAATTCAGGGGGATGGACTGAAGCTTTCTTT. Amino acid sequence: CASSQNSGGWTEAFF.

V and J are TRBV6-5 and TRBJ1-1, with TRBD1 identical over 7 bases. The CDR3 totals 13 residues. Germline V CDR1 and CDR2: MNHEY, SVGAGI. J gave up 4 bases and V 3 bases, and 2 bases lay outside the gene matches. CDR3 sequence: CASSYPGGTEAFF. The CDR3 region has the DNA TGTGCCAGCAGTTATCCAGGGGGCACTGAAGCTTTCTTT.

In nucleotides, the CDR3 is TGTGCCAGTAGTATAGGGGTAGCTTTCTCCTACGAGCAGTACTTC. Translation gives CASSIGVAFSYEQYF. The genes are TRBV19 and TRBJ2-7; no clear D gene. The V gene lost 1 base and the J gene lost 0 bases, with 10 bases spanning the gap. Per germline, CDR1 LNHDA and CDR2 SQIVND (reference sequence). The CDR3 runs to 15 residues.